A selection of T cell receptor beta chains follows, all from one sample in a study of regulatory T cells in long-lasting Graves disease. One entry per CDR3 protein, called by TCRdb with MiXCR from the multiplex PCR reads. The sample carries over 500,000 distinct CDR3 sequences, about 16% recorded once. The same data also went into a second study, on T cells in Graves' hyperthyroidism and ophthalmopathy.

Sequencing used peripheral blood mononuclear cells (PBMCs), obtained at new diagnosis, from a patient treated with antithyroid drugs. These receptors were taken from a man aged 18 to 35 with Graves disease. Each CDR3 is given with its conserved first and last residue. A D gene is named only where the DNA matches it firmly. The size entry is marked missing in some rows and otherwise reads once, few, many or a size class.

j_call | clone_size | d_call | v_call | cdr3_nt | cdr3_aa
TRBJ2-3 | many | TRBD2 | TRBV7-3 | TGTGCCAGCACCCTGGGAGCGGGGGATACGCAGTATTTT | CASTLGAGDTQYF
TRBJ2-1 | many | TRBD1 | TRBV2 | TGTGCCAGCAAAACCGGGACAGGGAGGGACAATGAGCAGTTCTTC | CASKTGTGRDNEQFF
TRBJ2-1 | few | NA | TRBV10-2 | TGCGCCAGCAGTGGTAATAACAATGAGCAGTTCTTC | CASSGNNNEQFF
TRBJ2-3 | many | TRBD2 | TRBV7-9 | TGTGCCAGCAGCCCAGGACTAGCAGGGGAGGCTAGCACAGATACGCAGTATTTT | CASSPGLAGEASTDTQYF
TRBJ2-1 | NA | TRBD2 | TRBV5-1 | TGCGCCAGCAGCTTAGCGGGAGTAGGTTCGGATGAGCAGTTCTTC | CASSLAGVGSDEQFF
TRBJ2-2 | few | TRBD1 | TRBV5-1 | TGCGCCAGCAGCTTGGGCACGACAGGGCCCCAGAAGCTGTTTTTT | CASSLGTTGPQKLFF
TRBJ2-7 | few | NA | TRBV3-1 | TGTGCCAGCAGCCAAGAGAAACAACTAGCCTACGAGCAGTACTTC | CASSQEKQLAYEQYF
TRBJ1-4 | few | NA | TRBV7-6 | TGTGCCAGCAGCCGATGGTTGACGGACGATAATGAAAAACTGTTTTTT | CASSRWLTDDNEKLFF
TRBJ2-3 | NA | NA | TRBV6-2/TRBV6-3 | TGTGCCAGCAGTGTACTTGGAGGGGAAACAGATACGCAGTATTTT | CASSVLGGETDTQYF
TRBJ2-5 | many | NA | TRBV5-1 | TGCGCCAGCAGCTCCGGGACCCCGGGGGAGACCCAGTACTTC | CASSSGTPGETQYF
TRBJ2-7 | NA | TRBD2 | TRBV20-1 | TGCAGTGCTAGTCGGGACTACTCCTACGAGCAGTACTTC | CSASRDYSYEQYF
TRBJ1-2 | few | NA | TRBV10-3 | TGTGCCATCAGTGAGAGGGCAACTCCGTCCTATGGCTACACCTTC | CAISERATPSYGYTF
TRBJ1-2 | NA | NA | TRBV28 | TGTGCCAGCAGTTTTGCAGTAGTCTATGGCTACACCTTC | CASSFAVVYGYTF
TRBJ2-3 | once | TRBD2 | TRBV7-8 | TGTGCCAGCAGCTCACAAACTAGCGGGAGGGCCAAAGATACGCAGTATTTT | CASSSQTSGRAKDTQYF
TRBJ1-1 | NA | NA | TRBV11-2 | TGTGCCAGCAGCTCCTTAGCGGCCAGTCGCGCTTCGGGCACTGAAGCTTTCTTT | CASSSLAASRASGTEAFF
TRBJ2-5 | many | NA | TRBV27 | TGTGCCAGCGGCTCATTTCGGGAGACCCAGTACTTC | CASGSFRETQYF
TRBJ1-2 | NA | NA | TRBV4-1 | TGCGCCAGCAGCCAAGCCAGTAACTATGGCTACACCTTC | CASSQASNYGYTF
TRBJ2-1 | many | NA | TRBV5-1 | TGCGCCAGCAGCTTGTCGGACGGAAAAAATGAGCAGTTCTTC | CASSLSDGKNEQFF
TRBJ2-5 | few | TRBD1 | TRBV5-1 | TGCGCCAGCCGCATAGGGGACAGGCCCGAGGGGGAGACCCAGTACTTC | CASRIGDRPEGETQYF
TRBJ2-1 | many | NA | TRBV20-1 | TGCAGTGCTAGAGAGGTGGGGGGCGGACTTTGGTCCTACAATGAGCAGTTCTTC | CSAREVGGGLWSYNEQFF
TRBJ1-5 | few | TRBD1 | TRBV18 | TGTGCCAGCTCACCCTCCGGCAGGGGGGACAATCAGCCCCAGCATTTT | CASSPSGRGDNQPQHF
TRBJ1-1 | NA | NA | TRBV20-1 | TGCAGTGCTAGAGATCCGGGCACTGAAGCTTTCTTT | CSARDPGTEAFF
TRBJ2-1 | few | TRBD2 | TRBV20-1 | TGCAGTCCAGCGGGAGGGCCCAGAAATGAGCAGTTCTTC | CSPAGGPRNEQFF
TRBJ2-7 | many | TRBD2 | TRBV6-5 | TGTGCCAGCAGCTACTCGCCAGCGGGAGGGTCCTACGAGCAGTACTTC | CASSYSPAGGSYEQYF
TRBJ2-5 | NA | NA | TRBV7-9 | TGTGCCAGCAGCTTCTCTTTTAGTCGCGAGACCCAGTACTTC | CASSFSFSRETQYF
TRBJ2-7 | many | TRBD2 | TRBV11-2 | TGTGCCAGCAGCTTACTGAGCCTAGCGGAGCTTTACGAGCAGTACTTC | CASSLLSLAELYEQYF
TRBJ2-3 | many | TRBD2 | TRBV29-1 | TGCAGTGGCGGGGACCCGGGGGGTGGTAATACGCAGTATTTT | CSGGDPGGGNTQYF
TRBJ1-4 | few | NA | TRBV7-9 | TGTGCCAGCAGCCAGAGTAGGGGGGCGCAGGAGGAAAAACTGTTTTTT | CASSQSRGAQEEKLFF
TRBJ2-7 | NA | NA | TRBV15 | TGTGCCACCAGCAGAGAAGGGGTTGGGTACGAGCAGTACTTC | CATSREGVGYEQYF
TRBJ2-2 | NA | TRBD2 | TRBV5-1 | TGCGCCAGCAGCTTGGCGGGAGGACGAGCGGGGGAGCTGTTTTTT | CASSLAGGRAGELFF
TRBJ1-6 | NA | NA | TRBV9 | TGTGCCAGCAGCGTAGAGGGCAACTTTAATTCACCCCTCCACTTT | CASSVEGNFNSPLHF
TRBJ1-1 | few | NA | TRBV10-3 | TGTGCCATCAGCGCGGGGGGCAGGGCTGACACTGAAGCTTTCTTT | CAISAGGRADTEAFF
TRBJ2-1 | many | NA | TRBV7-3 | TGTGCCAGCAGCTTAATGGGGGGCAATGAGCAGTTCTTC | CASSLMGGNEQFF
TRBJ2-5 | few | NA | TRBV14 | TGTGCCAGCAGCCAAGGGGTTCATTCGGCCATCCAAGAGACCCAGTACTTC | CASSQGVHSAIQETQYF
TRBJ1-4 | NA | NA | TRBV16 | TGTGCCAGCAGCCATCCCACCCCCGGTGCGGAAAAACTGTTTTTT | CASSHPTPGAEKLFF
TRBJ2-1 | NA | NA | TRBV30 | TGTGCCTGGAGCGAGATACACAATGAGCAGTTCTTC | CAWSEIHNEQFF
TRBJ2-7 | many | NA | TRBV12-3/TRBV12-4 | TGTGCCAGCAGTTTTGCCCGGAGCGAGCAGTACTTC | CASSFARSEQYF
TRBJ2-3 | many | NA | TRBV28 | TGTGCCAGCAGTTTAATCACCCGCACAGATACGCAGTATTTT | CASSLITRTDTQYF
TRBJ2-5 | NA | TRBD2 | TRBV13 | TGTGCCAGCAGCATACGTAGCGGGACCCAAGGGACCCAGTACTTC | CASSIRSGTQGTQYF